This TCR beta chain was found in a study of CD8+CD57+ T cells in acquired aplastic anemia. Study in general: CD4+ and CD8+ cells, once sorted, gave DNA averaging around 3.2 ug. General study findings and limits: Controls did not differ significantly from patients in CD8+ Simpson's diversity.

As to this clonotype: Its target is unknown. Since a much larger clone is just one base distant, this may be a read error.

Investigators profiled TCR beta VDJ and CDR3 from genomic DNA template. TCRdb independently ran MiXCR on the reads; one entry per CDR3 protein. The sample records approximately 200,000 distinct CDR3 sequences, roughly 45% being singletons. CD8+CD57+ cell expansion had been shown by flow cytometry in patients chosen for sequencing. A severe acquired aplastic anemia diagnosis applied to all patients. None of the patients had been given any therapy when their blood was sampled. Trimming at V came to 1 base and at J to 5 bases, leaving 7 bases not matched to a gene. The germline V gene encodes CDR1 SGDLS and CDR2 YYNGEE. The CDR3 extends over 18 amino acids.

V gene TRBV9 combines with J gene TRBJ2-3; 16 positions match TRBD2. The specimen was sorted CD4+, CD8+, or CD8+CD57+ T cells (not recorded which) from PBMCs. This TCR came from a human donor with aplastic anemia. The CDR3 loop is CASSVKGTSGGARDTQYF. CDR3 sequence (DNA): TGTGCCAGCAGCGTAAAGGGGACTAGCGGGGGGGCCAGAGATACGCAGTATTTT. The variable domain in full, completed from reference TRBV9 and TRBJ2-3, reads DSGVTQTPKHLITATGQRVTLRCSPRSGDLSVYWYQQSLDQGLQFLIQYYNGEERAKGNILERFSAQQFPDLHSELNLSSLELGDSALYFCASSVKGTSGGARDTQYFGPGTRLTVL.